A selection of T cell receptor beta chains follows, all from one sample in a study of tumor-infiltrating lymphocytes in primary liver carcinoma. TCRdb passed the multiplex PCR reads through MiXCR, listing each CDR3 protein once. The sample carries around 120,000 distinct CDR3 sequences, approximately 71% recorded once. Sequencing input: tumor-adjacent normal liver tissue. The receptors shown here come from an older woman with primary liver carcinoma and hepatitis B virus infection. CDR3s include the opening cysteine and the closing phenylalanine or tryptophan. A D gene is named only where the DNA matches it firmly. Size is omitted from some rows. Given values are once, few, many or a class for expanded clones.

j_call v_call d_call clone_size cdr3_nt cdr3_aa
TRBJ2-7 TRBV6-5 TRBD2 - TGTGCTGGCAGTTACGGCGGGAGGGCAAAGGAGCAGTACTTC CAGSYGGRAKEQYF
TRBJ2-7 TRBV11-2 TRBD2 - TGTGCCAGTACAAAGATGGGAGGGGTACCTGGGGAGCAGTACTTC CASTKMGGVPGEQYF
TRBJ2-2 TRBV11-2 - - TGTGCCAGCAGCTTAGATAGGAATGGGGGGCTGTTTTTC CASSLDRNGGLFF
TRBJ2-5 TRBV20-1 - - TGCAGTGCTTTGGATATCTATGGAGAGACCCAGTACTTC CSALDIYGETQYF
TRBJ2-1 TRBV7-3 - once TGTGCCAGCAGTATAAAGTCTGGTCTAGTTTCGAGCAATGAGCAGTTCTTC CASSIKSGLVSSNEQFF
TRBJ2-6 TRBV4-1 TRBD1 - TGTGTCAGCAGCCAAGCCCAGACAGGGATCAACGTCCTGACTTTC CVSSQAQTGINVLTF
TRBJ2-1 TRBV12-5 - - TGCGCTAGTGCCCCCGACTATCAAAACAATGAGCAGTTCTTC CASAPDYQNNEQFF
TRBJ2-3 TRBV6-5 - - TGCACCAGCAGTCCTATCCCTCGTGACGGTACGCAGTATTTT CTSSPIPRDGTQYF
TRBJ1-1 TRBV5-1 TRBD1 many TGCGCCAGCAACAGGGACAGAACCGATCAAGAAGCTTTCTTT CASNRDRTDQEAFF
TRBJ2-5 TRBV29-1 TRBD1 few TGCAGCGCCCCGGGACAGACCTACCAAGAGACCCAGTACTTC CSAPGQTYQETQYF
TRBJ2-1 TRBV29-1 - - TGCAGCATTGTAAGGGGTTGGAACAATGGGCAGTTCTTC CSIVRGWNNGQFF
TRBJ2-7 TRBV6-5 - - TGTGCCAACAGTTTGACTAGTGGGAGCTCCTACGAGCAGTACTTC CANSLTSGSSYEQYF
TRBJ1-4 TRBV6-5 - - TGTGCTAGCATCTGGACTGCGGAAAAACTGTTTTTT CASIWTAEKLFF
TRBJ2-1 TRBV28 TRBD2 few TGTGCCAGCGGAACTAGCGGGAGTTTTAATGAGCAGTTCTTC CASGTSGSFNEQFF
TRBJ2-1 TRBV28 - many TGTGCCAGCAGTTTATCATACAATGAGCAGTTCTTC CASSLSYNEQFF
TRBJ2-7 TRBV5-1 - many TGCGCCAGCAGCGCCTGGGACCTTGGGCCTCCCGAGCAGTACTTC CASSAWDLGPPEQYF
TRBJ2-5 TRBV5-1 - - TGCGCCAGCAGCTTTGGTAGGATAAAAGAGACCCAGTACTTC CASSFGRIKETQYF
TRBJ2-7 TRBV11-2 - many TGTGCCAGCAGCTTAGAGCCGGGTCCGAACGAGCAGTACTTC CASSLEPGPNEQYF
TRBJ2-5 TRBV19 - - TGTGCCAGTAGTGAGGCTTCGGCTTCGTGGGAGACCCAGTACTTC CASSEASASWETQYF
TRBJ2-3 TRBV11-2 - - TGTGCCAGCAGCTTAGGGCCTAGCCGGGCTATCACAAGTATGCAGTATTTT CASSLGPSRAITSMQYF
TRBJ2-1 TRBV11-3 - - TGTGCCAACAGCATAGATTTTTTTTTCAGGGGAAGCTCCTACAATGAGCAGTTCTTC CANSIDFFFRGSSYNEQFF
TRBJ2-5 TRBV6-2/TRBV6-3 - large TGTGCCAGCAGTTACGCCACCCCCCGAGAGACCCAGTACTTC CASSYATPRETQYF
TRBJ2-3 TRBV11-2 TRBD1 once TGTGCCTCCCACAGGGGAACCACAGATACGCTGTATTTT CASHRGTTDTLYF
TRBJ1-4 TRBV28 - - TGTGCCAGCAGTAGCGGCGGGGGCCGTAATGAAAAACTGTTTTTT CASSSGGGRNEKLFF
TRBJ1-5 TRBV10-3 - few TGTGCCATCAGAGACGGCCGTCAGCCCCAGCATTTT CAIRDGRQPQHF
TRBJ1-2 TRBV6-1 - - TGTACCAGCAGTGAAGCCGGCTATGGCCACACCTTC CTSSEAGYGHTF
TRBJ2-1 TRBV11-2 TRBD2 - TGTGCCAGCAGCTTAGATCAGGGTAGCGGGAGGAGGGAAGAGCAGTTCTTC CASSLDQGSGRREEQFF
TRBJ2-5 TRBV7-9 - - TGTGCCAGCAGCAGGCGGAGTGTCGGGGAGGAGACCCAATACTTC CASSRRSVGEETQYF
TRBJ2-3 TRBV11-2 - once TGTGCCGGCAGCTTAGGGATTAGAAGGGAAGGCACAGATACGCAGTGTTTT CAGSLGIRREGTDTQCF
TRBJ2-4 TRBV7-9 - - TGTGCCAGCAATTTGGGGGCCGAAAACATTCAGTACTTC CASNLGAENIQYF
TRBJ2-2 TRBV19 TRBD1 - TGTGCCAGTAGTACCCGACAGGGTGGCACCGGGGAGCTGTTTTTT CASSTRQGGTGELFF
TRBJ2-4 TRBV6-2/TRBV6-3 TRBD2 - TGTGCCAGCAGTCACGTACCTAGCGGGAGAATTGTGGCCAAAAACATTCAGTACTTC CASSHVPSGRIVAKNIQYF
TRBJ1-2 TRBV4-2 - - TGTGCCAGCAGCCTAGATCCCAAAGTTCCTAGACATACCTTC CASSLDPKVPRHTF
TRBJ2-2 TRBV11-2 - - TGTGCCAGCAGCGACGGACGCAACATGAAGACCGGGGAGCCGTTTTTT CASSDGRNMKTGEPFF
TRBJ2-7 TRBV14 - many TGTGCCAGCAGCCAAGTTTTGATGGGAGAGCAGTACTTC CASSQVLMGEQYF
TRBJ1-4 TRBV15 TRBD1 - TGTGCCACCAGCAGCAGGGGGAGAAATGAAAAACTGTTTTTT CATSSRGRNEKLFF
TRBJ2-2 TRBV10-3 - - TGTGCTATCATTGAATCAAGGGGTCCCGGGGAGCTGTTTTTT CAIIESRGPGELFF
TRBJ2-7 TRBV5-1 TRBD2 few TGCACCAGCAGCCAAACTAGCGGGAGTTTGTACGAGCAGTACTTC CTSSQTSGSLYEQYF
TRBJ2-7 TRBV18 - - TGTGCCAGCTCACCAGGGCAAGGAGACTACGAGCAGCACTTC CASSPGQGDYEQHF
TRBJ2-6 TRBV7-9 - - TGTGCCAGCAGCTTTTCAGGGGCCAACGTCCTGACTTTC CASSFSGANVLTF
TRBJ1-2 TRBV12-3/TRBV12-4 - - TGTGCCAGCCGTTTAGCATGGGATAACTATGGTTACACCTTC CASRLAWDNYGYTF
TRBJ2-3 TRBV10-3 - once TGTGCCATCAGTGAGAGGGCCAACACAGATATGCAGTATTTT CAISERANTDMQYF
TRBJ2-1 TRBV6-1 - - TGTACCATTAGCGGTATCTCCTACAGTGAGCAGTTCTTC CTISGISYSEQFF
TRBJ1-4 TRBV5-1 TRBD1 many TGCGCCAGCAGCTCGGACAGGATTAATGAAAAACTGTTTTTT CASSSDRINEKLFF
TRBJ2-3 TRBV12-3/TRBV12-4 - - TGTGCCAGCAGTTTTGGTAGGGCCTCAGATATGCAGTATTTT CASSFGRASDMQYF